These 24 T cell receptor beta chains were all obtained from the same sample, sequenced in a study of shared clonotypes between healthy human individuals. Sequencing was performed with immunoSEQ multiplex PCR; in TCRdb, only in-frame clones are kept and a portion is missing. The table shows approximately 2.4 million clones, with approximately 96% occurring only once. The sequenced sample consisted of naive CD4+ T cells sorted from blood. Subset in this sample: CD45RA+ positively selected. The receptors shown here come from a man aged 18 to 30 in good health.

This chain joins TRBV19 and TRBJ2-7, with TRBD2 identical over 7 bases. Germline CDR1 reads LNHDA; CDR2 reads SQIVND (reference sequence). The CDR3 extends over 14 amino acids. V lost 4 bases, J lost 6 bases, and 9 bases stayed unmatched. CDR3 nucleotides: TGTGCCAGTAGTAAGTCTAGCGGCCCGCGCGAGCAGTACTTC. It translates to CASSKSSGPREQYF.

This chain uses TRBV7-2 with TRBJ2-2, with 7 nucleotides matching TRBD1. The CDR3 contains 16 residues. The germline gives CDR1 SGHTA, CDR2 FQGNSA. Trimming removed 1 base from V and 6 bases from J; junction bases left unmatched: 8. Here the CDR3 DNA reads TGTGCCAGCAGCTTAGAAAGGGGGCGTTTGGCCGGGGAGCTGTTTTTT. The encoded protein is CASSLERGRLAGELFF.

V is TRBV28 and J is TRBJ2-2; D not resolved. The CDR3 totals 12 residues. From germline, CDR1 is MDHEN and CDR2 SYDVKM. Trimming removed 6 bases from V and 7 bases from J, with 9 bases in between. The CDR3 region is CASSPRIGELFF. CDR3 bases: TGTGCCAGCAGCCCGAGGATCGGGGAGCTGTTTTTT.

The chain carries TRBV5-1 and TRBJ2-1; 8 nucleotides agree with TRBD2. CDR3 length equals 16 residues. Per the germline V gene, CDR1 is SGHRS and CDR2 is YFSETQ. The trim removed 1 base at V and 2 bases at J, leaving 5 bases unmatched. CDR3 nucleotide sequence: TGCGCCAGCAGCTTGTGGCGGGGGGAAGCCTACAATGAGCAGTTCTTC. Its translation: CASSLWRGEAYNEQFF.

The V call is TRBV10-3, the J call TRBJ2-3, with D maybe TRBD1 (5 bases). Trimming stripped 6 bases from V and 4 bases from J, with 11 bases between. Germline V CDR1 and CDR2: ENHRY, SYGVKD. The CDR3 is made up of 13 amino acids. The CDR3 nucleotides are TGTGCCATCAGGCAGGGCGTGGCAGATACGCAGTATTTT. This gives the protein CAIRQGVADTQYF.

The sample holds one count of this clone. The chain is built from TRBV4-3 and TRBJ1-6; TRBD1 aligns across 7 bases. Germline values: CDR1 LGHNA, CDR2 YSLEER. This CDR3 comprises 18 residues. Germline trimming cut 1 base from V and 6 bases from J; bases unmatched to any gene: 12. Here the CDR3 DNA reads TGCGCCAGCAGCCAAGTTTTAGCGCGGGACAGCGTTAATTCACCCCTCCACTTT. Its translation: CASSQVLARDSVNSPLHF.

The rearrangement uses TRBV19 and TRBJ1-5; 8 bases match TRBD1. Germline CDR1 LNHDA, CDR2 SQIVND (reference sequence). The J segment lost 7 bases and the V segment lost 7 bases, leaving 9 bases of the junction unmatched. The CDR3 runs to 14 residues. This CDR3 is CASNKTGVGQPQHF. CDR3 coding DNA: TGTGCCAGTAACAAGACAGGGGTCGGGCAGCCCCAGCATTTT.

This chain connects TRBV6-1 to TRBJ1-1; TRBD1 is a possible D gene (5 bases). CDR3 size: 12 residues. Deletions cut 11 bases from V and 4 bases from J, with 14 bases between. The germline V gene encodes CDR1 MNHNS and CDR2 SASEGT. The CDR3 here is CAGGRLGTEAFF. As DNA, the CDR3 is TGTGCCGGGGGACGGTTGGGCACTGAAGCTTTCTTT.

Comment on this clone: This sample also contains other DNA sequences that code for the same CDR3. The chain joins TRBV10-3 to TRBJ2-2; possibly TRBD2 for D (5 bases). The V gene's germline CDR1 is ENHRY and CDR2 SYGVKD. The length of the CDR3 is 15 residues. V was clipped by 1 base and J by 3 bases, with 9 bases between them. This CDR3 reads CAISELGADTGELFF. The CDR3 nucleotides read TGTGCCATCAGTGAGTTGGGAGCGGACACCGGGGAGCTGTTTTTT.

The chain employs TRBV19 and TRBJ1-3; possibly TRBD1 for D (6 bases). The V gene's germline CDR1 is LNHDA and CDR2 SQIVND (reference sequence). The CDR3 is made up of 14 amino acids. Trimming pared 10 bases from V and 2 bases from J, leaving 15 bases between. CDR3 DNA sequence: TGTGCCACCACCGCAGGGGTGCCTGGAAACACCATATATTTT. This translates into CATTAGVPGNTIYF.

In nucleotides, the CDR3 is TGTGCCAGCGTGGACTCCCACTGGGCCGAAGCTTTCTTT. This codes for CASVDSHWAEAFF. The rearrangement uses TRBV28 and TRBJ1-1; no clear D gene. Germline CDR1 MDHEN, CDR2 SYDVKM. V dropped 8 bases and J dropped 8 bases, with 18 bases sitting between them. The CDR3 sequence is 13 residues long.

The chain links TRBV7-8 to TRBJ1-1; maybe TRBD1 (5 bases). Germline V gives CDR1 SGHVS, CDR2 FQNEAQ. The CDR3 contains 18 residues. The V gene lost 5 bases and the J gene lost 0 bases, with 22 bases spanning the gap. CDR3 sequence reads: CASSPKGLFLVMNTEAFF. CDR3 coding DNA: TGTGCCAGCAGCCCCAAGGGGCTGTTCCTCGTGATGAACACTGAAGCTTTCTTT.

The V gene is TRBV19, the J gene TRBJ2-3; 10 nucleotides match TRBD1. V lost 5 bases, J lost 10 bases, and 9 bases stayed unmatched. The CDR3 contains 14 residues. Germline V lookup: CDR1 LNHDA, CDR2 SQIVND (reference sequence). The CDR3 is CASSPGTGESSQYF. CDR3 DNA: TGTGCCAGTAGTCCCGGGACAGGGGAAAGTTCGCAGTATTTT.

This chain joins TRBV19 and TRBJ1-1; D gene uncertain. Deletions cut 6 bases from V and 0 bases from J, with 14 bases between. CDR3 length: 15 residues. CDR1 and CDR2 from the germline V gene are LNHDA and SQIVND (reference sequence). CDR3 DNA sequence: TGTGCCAGTAGGACCCCGGGAGGATTGAACACTGAAGCTTTCTTT. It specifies CASRTPGGLNTEAFF.

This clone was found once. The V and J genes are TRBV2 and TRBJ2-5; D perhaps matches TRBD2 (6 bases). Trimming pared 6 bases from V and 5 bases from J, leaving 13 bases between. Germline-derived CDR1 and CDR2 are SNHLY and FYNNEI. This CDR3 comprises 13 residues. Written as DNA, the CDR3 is TGTGCCAGCAGCAGGGACTTAGCGGAGACCCAGTACTTC. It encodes CASSRDLAETQYF.

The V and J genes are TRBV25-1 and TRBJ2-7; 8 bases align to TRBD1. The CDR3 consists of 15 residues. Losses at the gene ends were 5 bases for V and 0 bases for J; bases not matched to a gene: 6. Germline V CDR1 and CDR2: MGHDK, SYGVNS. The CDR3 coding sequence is TGTGCCAGCAGTCCTAAGGACAGGGACTCCTACGAGCAGTACTTC. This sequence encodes CASSPKDRDSYEQYF.

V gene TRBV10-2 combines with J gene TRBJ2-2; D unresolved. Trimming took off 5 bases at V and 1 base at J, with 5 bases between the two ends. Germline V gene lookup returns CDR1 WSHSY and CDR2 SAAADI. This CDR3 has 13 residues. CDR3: CASSPQNTGELFF. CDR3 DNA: TGCGCCAGCAGTCCGCAGAACACCGGGGAGCTGTTTTTT.

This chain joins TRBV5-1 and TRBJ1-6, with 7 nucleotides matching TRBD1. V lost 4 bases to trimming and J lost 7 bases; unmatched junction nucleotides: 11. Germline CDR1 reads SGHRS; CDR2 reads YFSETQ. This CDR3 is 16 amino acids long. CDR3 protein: CASSRGTQGSNSPLHF. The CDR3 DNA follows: TGCGCCAGCAGCCGGGGGACACAGGGGTCAAATTCACCCCTCCACTTT.

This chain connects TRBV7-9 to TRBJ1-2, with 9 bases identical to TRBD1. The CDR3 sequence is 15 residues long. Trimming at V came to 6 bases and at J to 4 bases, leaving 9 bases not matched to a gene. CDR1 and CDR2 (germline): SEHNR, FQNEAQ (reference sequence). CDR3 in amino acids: CASRSTGGASYGYTF. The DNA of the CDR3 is TGTGCCAGCAGATCCACAGGGGGCGCATCCTATGGCTACACCTTC.

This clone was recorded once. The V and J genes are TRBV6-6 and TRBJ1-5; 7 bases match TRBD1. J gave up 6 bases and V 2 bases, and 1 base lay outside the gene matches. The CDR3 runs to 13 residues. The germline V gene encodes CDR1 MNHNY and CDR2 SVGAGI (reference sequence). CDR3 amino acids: CASSYGTVQPQHF. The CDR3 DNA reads TGTGCCAGCAGTTACGGGACAGTTCAGCCCCAGCATTTT.

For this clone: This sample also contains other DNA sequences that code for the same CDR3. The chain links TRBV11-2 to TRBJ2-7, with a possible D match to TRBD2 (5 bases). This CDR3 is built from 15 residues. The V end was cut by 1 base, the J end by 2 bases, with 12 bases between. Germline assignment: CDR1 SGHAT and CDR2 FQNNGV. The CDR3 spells CASSLVAGVTYEQYF. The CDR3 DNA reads TGTGCCAGCAGCTTAGTGGCCGGGGTCACCTACGAGCAGTACTTC.

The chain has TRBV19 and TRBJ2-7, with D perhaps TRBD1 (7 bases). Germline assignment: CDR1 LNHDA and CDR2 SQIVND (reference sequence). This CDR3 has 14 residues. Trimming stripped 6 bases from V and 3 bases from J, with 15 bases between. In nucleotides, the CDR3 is TGTGCCAGTAGCCGACAGGGACTCGGCTACGAGCAGTACTTC. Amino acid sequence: CASSRQGLGYEQYF.

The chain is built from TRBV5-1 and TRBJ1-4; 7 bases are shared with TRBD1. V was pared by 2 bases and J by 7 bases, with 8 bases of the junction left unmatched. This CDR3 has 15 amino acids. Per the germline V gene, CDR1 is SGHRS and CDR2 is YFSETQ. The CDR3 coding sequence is TGCGCCAGCAGCTTAGTTGCCAGGGGGGCTGAAAAACTGTTTTTT. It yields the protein CASSLVARGAEKLFF.

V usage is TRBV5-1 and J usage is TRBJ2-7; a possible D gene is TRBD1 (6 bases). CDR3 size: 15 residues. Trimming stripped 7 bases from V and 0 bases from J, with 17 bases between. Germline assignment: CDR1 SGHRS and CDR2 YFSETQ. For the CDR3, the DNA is TGCGCCAGCCCAACGGGACACCAACACTCCTACGAGCAGTACTTC. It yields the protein CASPTGHQHSYEQYF.